The sequence of this T cell receptor beta chain was determined in a study of CXCR3-negative and CXCR3-positive naive CD8 T cells. Study-level results: Once cells were cryopreserved, CXCR3 expression went down partly, and most assays used fresh PBMCs.

Cells classed as naive CD8+ T cells were CD45RO-CCR7+CD27+CD95-. UMI labels and 5' RACE were used to prepare the TRB cDNA libraries. TCRdb re-called the 5' RACE reads and gives one entry per CDR3 protein, without DNA. The sample table includes about 130,000 distinct CDR3 sequences. The CDR3 sequence is 12 residues long. Germline CDR1 SQVTM, CDR2 ANQGSEA. For this clonotype: The antigen is not known.

The source is a human donor in good health. Some clones in this sample may be carry-over from other donors' samples. The chain couples TRBV29-1 to TRBJ2-7. Sequenced sample: naive CXCR3- CD8+ T cells from blood. As to subset: CD45RO-CCR7+CD27+CD95- naive CD8+ T cells lacking CXCR3 (TNR3-). The CDR3 loop is CSVRWSSYEQYF.